The 10 T cell receptor beta chains below all came from one sample that was sequenced in a study of response to subunit inactivated influenza vaccine. TCRdb recomputed calls from the RT-PCR reads with MiXCR, one row per CDR3 protein. Altogether about 190,000 distinct CDR3 sequences are present, around an eighth being singletons, with the ten largest covering approximately 24%. The sample in question was CD8+ T cells sorted from PBMCs, obtained more than 4 days after vaccination. The receptors come from a man aged 50 or older who received an inactivated influenza vaccine.

This clonotype was seen a few times. This sequence joins TRBV4-2 and TRBJ2-2; D is unresolved. V lost 4 bases, J lost 2 bases, and 5 bases lay in between. The CDR3 contains 13 residues. Per germline, CDR1 LGHNA and CDR2 YNFKEQ. CDR3 DNA: TGTGCCAGCAGCCTGTATAACACCGGGGAGCTGTTTTTT. Translation gives CASSLYNTGELFF.

This clonotype was counted ten times or more. The chain is built from TRBV7-9 and TRBJ1-6; the D gene is possibly TRBD1 (6 bases). Germline CDR1 SEHNR, CDR2 FQNEAQ (reference sequence). This CDR3 comprises 12 residues. Trimming removed 3 bases at V and 10 bases at J, with 7 bases between. This chain's CDR3 is CASSLGGSPLHF. CDR3 DNA: TGTGCCAGCAGCTTGGGGGGCTCACCCCTCCACTTT.

This clonotype was counted between two and nine times. The chain is built from TRBV12-3 or TRBV12-4 and TRBJ1-5; perhaps TRBD1 as D (6 bases). This CDR3 comprises 15 residues. V was cut by 5 bases and J by 2 bases, with 13 bases left in between. The CDR3 loop is CASSGGAGGNQPQHF. DNA of the CDR3: TGTGCCAGCAGTGGCGGAGCAGGGGGCAATCAGCCCCAGCATTTT.

This clonotype was picked up many times. The chain uses TRBV5-1 and TRBJ1-2; tentatively, D is TRBD1 (6 bases). Germline V gene data show CDR1 as SGHRS and CDR2 as YFSETQ. Between the trimmed V and J ends, which lost 0 bases and 0 bases, there was a span of 9 bases. The CDR3 consists of 15 residues. CDR3 sequence (DNA): TGCGCCAGCAGCTTGGACAGGGTAACTAACTATGGCTACACCTTC. Translation gives CASSLDRVTNYGYTF.

Concerning this clonotype itself: A much more abundant neighbour one base away suggests this may be a read error. This chain links TRBV12-3 or TRBV12-4 with TRBJ2-1; D ambiguous. This CDR3 contains 12 residues. V lost 8 bases and J 8 bases, leaving 13 bases between the germline ends. The CDR3 spells CASARVLYEQFF. Here the CDR3 DNA reads TGTGCCAGCGCCCGAGTGTTGTATGAGCAGTTCTTC.

The chain combines TRBV4-2 with TRBJ2-3, with D possibly matching TRBD2 (6 bases). Germline CDR1 LGHNA, CDR2 YNFKEQ. V was trimmed by 5 bases and J by 1 base, leaving 10 bases between them. This CDR3 is 14 amino acids long. The CDR3 DNA is TGTGCCAGCAGCGGCTCTAGCGGCACAGATACGCAGTATTTT. Protein: CASSGSSGTDTQYF.

The gene calls are TRBV4-1 and TRBJ2-3; 12 bases match TRBD1. The germline V gene has CDR1 MGHRA and CDR2 YSYEKL. The CDR3 totals 15 residues. The ends lost 3 bases at V and 6 bases at J; junction bases unmatched: 4. CDR3 sequence: CASSQGQGASDTQYF. In nucleotides, the CDR3 is TGCGCCAGCAGCCAGGGACAGGGGGCATCGGATACGCAGTATTTT.

This chain links TRBV20-1 with TRBJ2-7, with D possibly TRBD1 on 5 matching bases. The CDR3 consists of 12 residues. V lost 6 bases and J 2 bases, leaving 11 bases between the germline ends. Germline V gene sequence: CDR1 DFQATT, CDR2 SNEGSKA (reference sequence). CDR3 DNA: TGCAGTGCCGAAGTGACAGCCTACGAGCAGTACTTC. This encodes CSAEVTAYEQYF.

This clonotype was recorded many times. The rearrangement uses TRBV12-3 or TRBV12-4 and TRBJ1-1, with 8 nucleotides matching TRBD1. The CDR3 totals 14 residues. The junction had 2 bases not matched to a gene; V was cut back by 5 bases and J by 0 bases. Written as DNA, the CDR3 is TGTGCCAGCAGTCGACAGGGGATGAACACTGAAGCTTTCTTT. Amino acid sequence: CASSRQGMNTEAFF.

This clonotype was seen many times. V and J are TRBV7-6 and TRBJ2-7; D is perhaps TRBD2 (6 bases). Trimming pared 4 bases from V and 3 bases from J, leaving 19 bases between. Germline V gene data show CDR1 as SGHVS and CDR2 as FNYEAQ. The CDR3 consists of 16 residues. CDR3 in amino acids: CASSSVDGRGLYEQYF. CDR3 bases: TGTGCCAGCAGCTCGGTTGATGGGCGGGGCCTCTACGAGCAGTACTTC.